This TCR beta chain emerged from a study of blood T cells in healthy people across ages. Study-wide findings and caveats: Among long-lived donors, naive CD4+ cells were more numerous and diversity higher than in aged donors.

Total RNA was extracted at no less than 5.5 micrograms per sample. Primed by a sample-barcoded 5' primer and a J-beta primer mix, a second PCR proceeded for about 6 to 12 cycles. Each TCR beta cDNA got a 12-nucleotide random molecular identifier. Each sample yielded at least 3 million CDR3-containing paired-end reads. TCRdb redid the calling of the 5' RACE reads with MiXCR, one entry per CDR3 protein. The table includes under 2,000,000 distinct CDR3 sequences, less than 50% detected once. This clonotype was picked up a small number of times. No antigen is known for it. Trimming at V came to 1 base and at J to 5 bases, leaving 7 bases not matched to a gene. Germline lookup yields CDR1 SNHLY and CDR2 FYNNEI. This CDR3 has 16 residues.

The gene calls are TRBV2 and TRBJ2-4; TRBD1 agrees at 8 bases. This receptor was identified in a woman aged 40-49 years in good health. Sequenced material: blood. DNA for the CDR3: TGTGCCAGCAGTGAAGAGTGGGGACAGGACGAAAACATTCAGTACTTC. It translates to CASSEEWGQDENIQYF.